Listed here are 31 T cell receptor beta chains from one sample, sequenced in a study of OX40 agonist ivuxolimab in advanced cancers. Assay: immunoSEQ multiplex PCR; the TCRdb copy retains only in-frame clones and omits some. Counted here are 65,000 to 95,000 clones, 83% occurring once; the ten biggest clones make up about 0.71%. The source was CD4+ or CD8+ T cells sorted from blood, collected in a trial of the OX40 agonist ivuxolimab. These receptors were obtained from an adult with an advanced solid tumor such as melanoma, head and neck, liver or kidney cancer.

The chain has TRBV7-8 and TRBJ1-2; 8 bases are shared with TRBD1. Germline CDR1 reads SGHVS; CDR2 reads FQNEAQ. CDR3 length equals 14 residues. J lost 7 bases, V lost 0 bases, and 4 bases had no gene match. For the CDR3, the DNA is TGTGCCAGCAGCTTAGCGGGACAGGCCGGTGGCTACACCTTC. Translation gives CASSLAGQAGGYTF.

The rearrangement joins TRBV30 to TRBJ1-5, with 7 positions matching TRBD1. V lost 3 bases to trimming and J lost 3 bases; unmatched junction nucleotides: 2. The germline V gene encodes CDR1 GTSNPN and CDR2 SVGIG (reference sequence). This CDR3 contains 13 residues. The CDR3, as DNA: TGTGCCTGGAGCGGACAGGACAATCAGCCCCAGCATTTT. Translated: CAWSGQDNQPQHF. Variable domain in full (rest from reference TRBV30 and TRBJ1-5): SQTIHQWPATLVQPVGSPLSLECTVEGTSNPNLYWYRQAAGRGLQLLFYSVGIGQISSEVPQNLSASRPQDRQFILSSKKLLLSDSGFYLCAWSGQDNQPQHFGDGTRLSIL.

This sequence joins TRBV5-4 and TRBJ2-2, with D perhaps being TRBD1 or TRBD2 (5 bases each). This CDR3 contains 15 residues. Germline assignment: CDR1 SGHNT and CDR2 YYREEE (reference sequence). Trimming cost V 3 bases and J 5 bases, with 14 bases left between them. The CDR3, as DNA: TGTGCCAGCAGCTGGGGACGTAGTTCAACCGGGGAGCTGTTTTTT. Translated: CASSWGRSSTGELFF.

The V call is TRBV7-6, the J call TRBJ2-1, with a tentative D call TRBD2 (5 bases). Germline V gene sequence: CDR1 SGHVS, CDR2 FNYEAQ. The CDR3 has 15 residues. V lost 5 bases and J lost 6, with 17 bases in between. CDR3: CASSTLGVSVNEQFF. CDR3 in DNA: TGTGCCAGCAGCACTCTCGGGGTTAGCGTCAATGAGCAGTTCTTC.

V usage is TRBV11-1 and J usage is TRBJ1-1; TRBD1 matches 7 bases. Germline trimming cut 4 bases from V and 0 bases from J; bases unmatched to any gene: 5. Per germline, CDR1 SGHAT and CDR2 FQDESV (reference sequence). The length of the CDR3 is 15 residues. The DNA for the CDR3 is TGTGCCAGCAGCTACTCACAGGGGATGAACACTGAAGCTTTCTTT. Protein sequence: CASSYSQGMNTEAFF.

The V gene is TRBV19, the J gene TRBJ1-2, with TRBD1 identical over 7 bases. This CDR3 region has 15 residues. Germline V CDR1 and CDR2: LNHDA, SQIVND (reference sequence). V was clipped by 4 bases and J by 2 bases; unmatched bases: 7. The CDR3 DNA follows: TGTGCCAGTAGTACTTCGTTGGGACAGAACTATGGCTACACCTTC. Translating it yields CASSTSLGQNYGYTF.

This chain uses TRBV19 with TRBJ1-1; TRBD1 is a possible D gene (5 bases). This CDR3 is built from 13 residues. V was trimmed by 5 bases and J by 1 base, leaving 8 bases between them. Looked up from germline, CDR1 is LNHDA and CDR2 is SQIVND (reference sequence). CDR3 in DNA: TGTGCCAGTAGTTTCGGACAGAACACTGAAGCTTTCTTT. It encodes CASSFGQNTEAFF.

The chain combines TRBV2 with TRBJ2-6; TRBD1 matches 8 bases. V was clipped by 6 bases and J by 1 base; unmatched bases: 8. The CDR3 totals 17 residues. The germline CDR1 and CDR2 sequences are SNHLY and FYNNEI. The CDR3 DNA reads TGTGCCAGCAGGGAGACAGGGGCGCCGTCTGGGGCCAACGTCCTGACTTTC. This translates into CASRETGAPSGANVLTF. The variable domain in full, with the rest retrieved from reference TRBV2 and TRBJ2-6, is EPEVTQTPSHQVTQMGQEVILRCVPISNHLYFYWYRQILGQKVEFLVSFYNNEISEKSEIFDDQFSVERPDGSNFTLKIRSTKLEDSAMYFCASRETGAPSGANVLTFGAGSRLTVL.

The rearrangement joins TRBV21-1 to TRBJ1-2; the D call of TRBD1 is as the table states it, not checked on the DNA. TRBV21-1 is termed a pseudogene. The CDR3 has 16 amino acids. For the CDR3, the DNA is TGTGCCAGCAGCAAAGTCCCGGACAGGGGCGGCTATGGCTACACCTTC. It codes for CASSKVPDRGGYGYTF.

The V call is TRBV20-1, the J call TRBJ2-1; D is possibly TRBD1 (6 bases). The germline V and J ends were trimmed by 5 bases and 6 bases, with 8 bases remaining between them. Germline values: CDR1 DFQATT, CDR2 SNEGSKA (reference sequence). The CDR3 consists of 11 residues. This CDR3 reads CSAGGLNEQFF. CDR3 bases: TGCAGTGCTGGGGGCCTCAATGAGCAGTTCTTC.

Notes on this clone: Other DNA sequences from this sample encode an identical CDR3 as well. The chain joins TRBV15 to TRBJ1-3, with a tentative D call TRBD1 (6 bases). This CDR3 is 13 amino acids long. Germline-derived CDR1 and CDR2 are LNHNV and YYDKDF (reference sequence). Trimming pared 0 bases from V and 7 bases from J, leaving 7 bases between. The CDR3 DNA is TGTGCCACCAGCAGAGATCAGGGGAACACCATATATTTT. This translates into CATSRDQGNTIYF.

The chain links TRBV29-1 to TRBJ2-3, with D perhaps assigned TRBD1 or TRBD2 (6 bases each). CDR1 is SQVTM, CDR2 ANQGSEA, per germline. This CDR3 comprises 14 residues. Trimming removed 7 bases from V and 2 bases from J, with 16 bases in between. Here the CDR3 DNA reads TGCAGCGGGAGGAAGGGGGGAGACACAGATACGCAGTATTTT. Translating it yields CSGRKGGDTDTQYF.

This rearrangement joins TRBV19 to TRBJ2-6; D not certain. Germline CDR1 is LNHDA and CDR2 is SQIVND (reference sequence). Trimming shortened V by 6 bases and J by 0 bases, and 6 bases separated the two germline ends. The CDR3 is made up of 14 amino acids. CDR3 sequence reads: CASSRISGANVLTF. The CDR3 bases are TGTGCCAGTAGCCGGATCTCTGGGGCCAACGTCCTGACTTTC.

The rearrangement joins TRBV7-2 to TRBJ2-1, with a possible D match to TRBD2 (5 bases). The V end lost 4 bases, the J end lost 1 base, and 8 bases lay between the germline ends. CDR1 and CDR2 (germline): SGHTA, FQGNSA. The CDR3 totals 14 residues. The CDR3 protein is CASSYRDSYNEQFF. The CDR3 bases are TGTGCCAGCAGCTACCGGGATTCCTACAATGAGCAGTTCTTC. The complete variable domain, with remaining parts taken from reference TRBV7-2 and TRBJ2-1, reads GAGVSQSPSNKVTEKGKDVELRCDPISGHTALYWYRQSLGQGLEFLIYFQGNSAPDKSGLPSDRFSAERTGGSVSTLTIQRTQQEDSAVYLCASSYRDSYNEQFFGPGTRLTVL.

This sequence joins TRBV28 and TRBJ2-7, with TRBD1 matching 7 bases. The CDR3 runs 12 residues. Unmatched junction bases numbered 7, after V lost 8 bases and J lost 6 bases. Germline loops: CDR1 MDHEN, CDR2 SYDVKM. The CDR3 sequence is CASRQGPTEQYF. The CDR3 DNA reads TGTGCCAGCCGACAGGGCCCAACCGAGCAGTACTTC.

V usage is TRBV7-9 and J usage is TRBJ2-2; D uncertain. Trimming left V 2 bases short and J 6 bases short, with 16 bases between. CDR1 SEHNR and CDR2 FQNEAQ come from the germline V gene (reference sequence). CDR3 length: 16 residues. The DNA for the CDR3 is TGTGCCAGCAGCTTAAATTTGGGAATTTCGCCCGGGGAGCTGTTTTTT. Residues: CASSLNLGISPGELFF.

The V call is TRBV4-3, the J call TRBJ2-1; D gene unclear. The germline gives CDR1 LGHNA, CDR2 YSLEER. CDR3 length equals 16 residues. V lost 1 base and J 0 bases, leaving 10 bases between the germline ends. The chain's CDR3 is CASSQGWASSYNEQFF. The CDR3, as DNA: TGCGCCAGCAGCCAAGGTTGGGCAAGCTCCTACAATGAGCAGTTCTTC.

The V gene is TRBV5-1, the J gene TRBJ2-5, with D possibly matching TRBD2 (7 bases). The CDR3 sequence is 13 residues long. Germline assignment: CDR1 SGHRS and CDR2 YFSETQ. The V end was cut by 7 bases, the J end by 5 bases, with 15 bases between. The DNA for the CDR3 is TGCGCCAGCGGGGGGGCGTCGATTGAGACCCAGTACTTC. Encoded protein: CASGGASIETQYF.

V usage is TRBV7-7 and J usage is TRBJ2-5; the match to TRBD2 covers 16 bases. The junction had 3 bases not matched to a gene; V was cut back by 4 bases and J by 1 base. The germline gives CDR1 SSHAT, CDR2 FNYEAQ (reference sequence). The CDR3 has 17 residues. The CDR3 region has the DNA TGTGCCAGCAGCTGGGGGACTAGCGGGGGGGCCCAAGAGACCCAGTACTTC. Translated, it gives CASSWGTSGGAQETQYF.

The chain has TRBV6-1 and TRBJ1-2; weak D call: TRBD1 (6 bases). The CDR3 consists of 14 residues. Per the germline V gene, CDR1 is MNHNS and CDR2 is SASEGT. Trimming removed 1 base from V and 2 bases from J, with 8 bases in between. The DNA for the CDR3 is TGTGCCAGCAGTGAAGTGGGGGGCAACTATGGCTACACCTTC. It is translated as CASSEVGGNYGYTF.

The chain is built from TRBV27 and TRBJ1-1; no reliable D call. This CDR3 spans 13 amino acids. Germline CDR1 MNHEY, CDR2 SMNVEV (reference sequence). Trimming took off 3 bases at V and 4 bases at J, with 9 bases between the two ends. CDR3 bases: TGTGCCAGCAGTTTTAAGGAGACCACTGAAGCTTTCTTT. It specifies CASSFKETTEAFF.

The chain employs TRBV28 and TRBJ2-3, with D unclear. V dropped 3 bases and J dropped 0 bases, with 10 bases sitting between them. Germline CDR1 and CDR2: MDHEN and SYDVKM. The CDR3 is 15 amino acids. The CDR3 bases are TGTGCCAGCAGTTTGGGTGGAAGTAGCACAGATACGCAGTATTTT. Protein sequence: CASSLGGSSTDTQYF. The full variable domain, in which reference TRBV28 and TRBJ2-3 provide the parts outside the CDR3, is DVKVTQSSRYLVKRTGEKVFLECVQDMDHENMFWYRQDPGLGLRLIYFSYDVKMKEKGDIPEGYSVSREKKERFSLILESASTNQTSMYLCASSLGGSSTDTQYFGPGTRLTVL.

The CDR3: CASSKGSGNTGELFF. CDR3 DNA: TGTGCCAGCAGTAAAGGCTCCGGGAACACCGGGGAGCTGTTTTTT. J is TRBJ2-2 and V is TRBV4-2; D call uncertain. The CDR3 loop spans 15 amino acids. Trimming removed 6 bases at V and 1 base at J, with 12 bases between. The V gene's germline CDR1 is LGHNA and CDR2 YNFKEQ.

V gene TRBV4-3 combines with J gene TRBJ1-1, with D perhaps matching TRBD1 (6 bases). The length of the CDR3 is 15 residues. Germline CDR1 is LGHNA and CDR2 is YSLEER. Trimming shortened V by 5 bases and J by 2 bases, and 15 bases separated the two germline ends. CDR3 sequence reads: CASSYASQGNTEAFF. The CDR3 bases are TGCGCCAGCAGCTATGCTTCACAGGGAAACACTGAAGCTTTCTTT.

The DNA of the CDR3 is TGTGCCAGCAGCGCCTCCATCGGGACACACAATGAGCAGTTCTTC. It codes for CASSASIGTHNEQFF. The rearrangement joins TRBV9 to TRBJ2-1; a possible D gene is TRBD1 (6 bases). The CDR3 runs to 15 residues. Trimming cost V 3 bases and J 5 bases, with 15 bases left between them. CDR1 is SGDLS, CDR2 YYNGEE, per germline.

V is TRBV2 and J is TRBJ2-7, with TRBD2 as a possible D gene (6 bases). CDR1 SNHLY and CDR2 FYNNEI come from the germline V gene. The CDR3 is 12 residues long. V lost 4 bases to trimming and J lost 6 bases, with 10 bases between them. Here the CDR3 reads CASSVGGIEQYF. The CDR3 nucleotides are TGTGCCAGCAGTGTCGGCGGGATCGAGCAGTACTTC.

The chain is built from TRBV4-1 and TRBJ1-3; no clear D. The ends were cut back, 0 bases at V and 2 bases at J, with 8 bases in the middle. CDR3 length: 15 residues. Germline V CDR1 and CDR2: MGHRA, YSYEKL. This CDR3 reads CASSQEEGPGNTIYF. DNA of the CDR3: TGCGCCAGCAGCCAAGAGGAGGGCCCTGGAAACACCATATATTTT.

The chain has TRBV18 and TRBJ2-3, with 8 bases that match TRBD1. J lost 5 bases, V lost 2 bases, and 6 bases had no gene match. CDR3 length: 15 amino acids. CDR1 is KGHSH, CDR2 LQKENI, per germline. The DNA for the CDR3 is TGTGCCAGCTCACCAATCCCCAGGGGGCAAGATACGCAGTATTTT. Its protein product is CASSPIPRGQDTQYF.

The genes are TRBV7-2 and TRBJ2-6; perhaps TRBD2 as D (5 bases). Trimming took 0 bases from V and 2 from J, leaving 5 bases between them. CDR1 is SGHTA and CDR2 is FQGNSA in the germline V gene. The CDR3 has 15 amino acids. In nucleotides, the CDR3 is TGTGCCAGCAGCTTAGCCGGGGCTGGGGCCAACGTCCTGACTTTC. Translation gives CASSLAGAGANVLTF. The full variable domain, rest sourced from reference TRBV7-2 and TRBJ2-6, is GAGVSQSPSNKVTEKGKDVELRCDPISGHTALYWYRQSLGQGLEFLIYFQGNSAPDKSGLPSDRFSAERTGGSVSTLTIQRTQQEDSAVYLCASSLAGAGANVLTFGAGSRLTVL.

CDR3 protein: CASSLAGVSSYNEQFF. The CDR3 bases are TGCGCCAGCAGTTTAGCGGGGGTGAGCTCCTACAATGAGCAGTTCTTC. J is TRBJ2-1 and V is TRBV5-1; 9 nucleotides align to TRBD2. CDR1 is SGHRS, CDR2 YFSETQ, per germline. Unmatched junction bases numbered 6, after V lost 5 bases and J lost 0 bases. The CDR3 extends over 16 amino acids.

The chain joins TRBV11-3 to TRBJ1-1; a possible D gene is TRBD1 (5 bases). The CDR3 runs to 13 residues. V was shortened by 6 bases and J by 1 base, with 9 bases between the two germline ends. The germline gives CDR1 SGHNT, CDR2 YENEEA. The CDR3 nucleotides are TGTGCCAGCAGACGGGACGGGAACACTGAAGCTTTCTTT. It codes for CASRRDGNTEAFF. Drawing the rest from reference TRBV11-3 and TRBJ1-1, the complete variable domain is EAGVVQSPRYKIIEKKQPVAFWCNPISGHNTLYWYLQNLGQGPELLIRYENEEAVDDSQLPKDRFSAERLKGVDSTLKIQPAELGDSAVYLCASRRDGNTEAFFGQGTRLTVV.